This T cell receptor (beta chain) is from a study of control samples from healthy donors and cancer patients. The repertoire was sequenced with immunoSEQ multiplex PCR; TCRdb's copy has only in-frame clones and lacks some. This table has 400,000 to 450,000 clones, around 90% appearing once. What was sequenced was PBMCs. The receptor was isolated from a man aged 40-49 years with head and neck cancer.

This CDR3 reads CASSVGQGRETQYF. CDR3 coding DNA: TGTGCCAGCAGCGTAGGGCAGGGTAGGGAGACCCAGTACTTC. The chain is built from TRBV9 and TRBJ2-5; possible D gene TRBD1, 5 bases. The CDR3 is 14 residues long. Germline values: CDR1 SGDLS, CDR2 YYNGEE. V shed 0 bases and J shed 5 bases, with 11 bases lying between them.